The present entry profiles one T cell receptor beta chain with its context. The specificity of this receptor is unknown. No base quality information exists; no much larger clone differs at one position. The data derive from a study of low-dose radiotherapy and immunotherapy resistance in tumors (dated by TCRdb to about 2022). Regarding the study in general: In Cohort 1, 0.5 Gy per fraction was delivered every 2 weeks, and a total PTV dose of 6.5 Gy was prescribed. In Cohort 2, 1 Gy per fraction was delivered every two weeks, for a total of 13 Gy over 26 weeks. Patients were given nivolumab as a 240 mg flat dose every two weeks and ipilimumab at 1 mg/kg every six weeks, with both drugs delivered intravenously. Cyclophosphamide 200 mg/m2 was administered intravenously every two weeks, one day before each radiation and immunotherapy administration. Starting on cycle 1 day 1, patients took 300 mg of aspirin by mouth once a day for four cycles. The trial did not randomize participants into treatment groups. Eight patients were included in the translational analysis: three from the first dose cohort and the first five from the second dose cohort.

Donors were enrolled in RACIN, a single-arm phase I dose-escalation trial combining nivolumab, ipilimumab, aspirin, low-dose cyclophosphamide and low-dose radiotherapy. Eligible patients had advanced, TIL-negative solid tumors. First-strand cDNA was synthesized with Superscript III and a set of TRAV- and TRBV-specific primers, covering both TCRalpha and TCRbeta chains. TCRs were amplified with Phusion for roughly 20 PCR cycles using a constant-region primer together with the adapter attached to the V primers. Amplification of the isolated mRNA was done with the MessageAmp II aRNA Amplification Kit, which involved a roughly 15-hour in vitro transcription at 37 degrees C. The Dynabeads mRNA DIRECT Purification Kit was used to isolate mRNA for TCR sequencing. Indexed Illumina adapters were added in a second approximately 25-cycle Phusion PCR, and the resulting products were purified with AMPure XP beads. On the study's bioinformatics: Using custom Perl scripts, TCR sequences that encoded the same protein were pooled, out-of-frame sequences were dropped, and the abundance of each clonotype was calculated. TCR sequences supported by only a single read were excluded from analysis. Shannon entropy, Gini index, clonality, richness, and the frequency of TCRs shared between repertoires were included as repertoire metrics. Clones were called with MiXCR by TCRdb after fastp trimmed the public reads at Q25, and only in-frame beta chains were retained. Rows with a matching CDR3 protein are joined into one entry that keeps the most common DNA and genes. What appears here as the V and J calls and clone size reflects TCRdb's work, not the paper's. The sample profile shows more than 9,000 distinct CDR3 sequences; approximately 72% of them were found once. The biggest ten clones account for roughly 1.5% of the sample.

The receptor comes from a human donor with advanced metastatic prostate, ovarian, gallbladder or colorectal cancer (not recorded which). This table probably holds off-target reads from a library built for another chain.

The nucleotide sequence is given as TGTGCCAGCAGCGACGGGACTCGGAATCAGCCCCAGCATTTT. Translation gives CASSDGTRNQPQHF. Recombination connected TRBV5-4 to TRBJ1-5; a tentative D match to TRBD1 spans 5 bases. The germline V gene (reference sequence) sets CDR1 to SGHNT and CDR2 to YYREEE. Its CDR3 holds 14 amino acids, cysteine through phenylalanine. The CDR3 DNA has 42 bases and is translated from base 1. The V and J ends are trimmed by 4 bases and 4 bases, leaving 12 bases between them. Joined to the reference TRBV5-4 and TRBJ1-5 proteins, this CDR3 gives the full variable domain: ETGVTQSPTHLIKTRGQQVTLRCSSQSGHNTVSWYQQALGQGPQFIFQYYREEENGRGNFPPRFSGLQFPNYSSELNVNALELDDSALYLCASSDGTRNQPQHFGDGTRLSIL.